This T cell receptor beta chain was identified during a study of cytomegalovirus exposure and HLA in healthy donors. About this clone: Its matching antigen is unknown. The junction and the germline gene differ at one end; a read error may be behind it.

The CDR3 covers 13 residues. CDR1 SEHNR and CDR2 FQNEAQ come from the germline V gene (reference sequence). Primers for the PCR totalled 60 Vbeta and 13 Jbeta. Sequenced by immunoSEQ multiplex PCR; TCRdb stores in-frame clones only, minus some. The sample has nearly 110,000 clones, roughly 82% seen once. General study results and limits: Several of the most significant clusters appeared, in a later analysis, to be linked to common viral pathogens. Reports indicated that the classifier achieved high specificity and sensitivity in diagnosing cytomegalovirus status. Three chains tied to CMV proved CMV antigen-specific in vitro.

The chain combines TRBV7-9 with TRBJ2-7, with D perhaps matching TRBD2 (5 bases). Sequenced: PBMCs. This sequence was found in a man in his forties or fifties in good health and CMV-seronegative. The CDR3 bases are TGTTCCAGCAGCTTTGGGGAGTGGTACGAGCAGTACTTC. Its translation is CSSSFGEWYEQYF.